This TCR beta chain was profiled in a study of cytomegalovirus exposure and HLA in healthy donors. The overall study: The 120 or so validation repertoires used a platform that matched the one used for the 600 to 750 first-cohort repertoires, as a later analysis reported. General study results and limits: According to a subsequent analysis, TCR clusters from the first cohort were inclined to appear together in the 90 to 150 validation repertoires. A list of about 180 TCR beta chains associated with cytomegalovirus was given.

Germline V gene lookup returns CDR1 MNHEY and CDR2 SMNVEV (reference sequence). V lost 8 bases and J 0 bases, leaving 10 bases between the germline ends. This CDR3 has 13 amino acids. Repertoires were generated with immunoSEQ multiplex PCR, while TCRdb's copy carries only in-frame clones and drops some. This sample yields a few hundred thousand clones, of which approximately 80% are seen a single time; about 14% belongs to the top ten. Separate from the approximately 730-subject first cohort, the roughly 120-subject validation cohort was the one that the donors belonged to. A note on this clone: Its cognate antigen is unknown.

Source material: PBMCs. This clonotype originated in a young woman in good health and CMV-seropositive. This chain links TRBV27 with TRBJ1-1; perhaps TRBD1 as D (5 bases). CDR3 DNA sequence: TGTGCCAGCTTGACAGAGATGAACACTGAAGCTTTCTTT. Its protein is CASLTEMNTEAFF.